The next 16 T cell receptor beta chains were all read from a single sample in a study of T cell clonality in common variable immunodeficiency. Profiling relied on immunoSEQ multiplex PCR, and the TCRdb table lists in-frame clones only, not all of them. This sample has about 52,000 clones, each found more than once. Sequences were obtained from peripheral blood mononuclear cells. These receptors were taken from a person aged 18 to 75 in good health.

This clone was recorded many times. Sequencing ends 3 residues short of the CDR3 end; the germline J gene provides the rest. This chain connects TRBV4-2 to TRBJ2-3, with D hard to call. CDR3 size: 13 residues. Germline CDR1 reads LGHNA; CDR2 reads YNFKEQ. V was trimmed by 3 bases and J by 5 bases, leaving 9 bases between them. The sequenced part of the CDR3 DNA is TGTGCCAGCAGCCAGTTTTCCAGAGATACG. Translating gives CASSQFSRDT. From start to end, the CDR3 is CASSQFSRDTQYF.

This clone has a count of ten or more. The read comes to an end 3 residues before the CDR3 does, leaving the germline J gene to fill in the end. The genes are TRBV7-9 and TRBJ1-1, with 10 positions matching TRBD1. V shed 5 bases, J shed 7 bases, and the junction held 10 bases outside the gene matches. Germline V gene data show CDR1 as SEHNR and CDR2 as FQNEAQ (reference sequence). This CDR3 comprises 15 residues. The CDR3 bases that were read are TGTGCCAGCAGCCCGAAATGGACAGGGGGTAATGAA. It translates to CASSPKWTGGNE. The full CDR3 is CASSPKWTGGNEAFF. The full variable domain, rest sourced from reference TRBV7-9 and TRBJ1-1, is DTGVSQNPRHKITKRGQNVTFRCDPISEHNRLYWYRQTLGQGPEFLTYFQNEAQLEKSRLLSDRFSAERPKGSFSTLEIQRTEQGDSAMYLCASSPKWTGGNEAFFGQGTRLTVV.

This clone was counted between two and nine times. The sequenced part of the CDR3 DNA is TGTGCCAGTAGTATAGCCGGGCGGGCGGCAGATACC. Translation gives CASSIAGRAADT. The entire CDR3 protein is CASSIAGRAADTQYF. J is TRBJ2-5 and V is TRBV19, with TRBD2 as a possible D gene (5 bases). The sequenced fragment ends 3 residues before the CDR3 boundary, so the rest is inferred from the germline J gene. Germline-derived CDR1 and CDR2 are LNHDA and SQIVND (reference sequence). The CDR3 consists of 15 residues.

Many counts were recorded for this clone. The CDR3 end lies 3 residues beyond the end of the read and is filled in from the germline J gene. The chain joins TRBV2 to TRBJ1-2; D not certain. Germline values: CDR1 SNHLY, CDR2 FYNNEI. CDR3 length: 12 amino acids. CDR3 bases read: TGTGCCAGCAGTGCAAAACTGTCCGGC. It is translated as CASSAKLSG. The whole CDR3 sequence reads CASSAKLSGYTF. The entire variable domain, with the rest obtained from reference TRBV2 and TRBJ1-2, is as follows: EPEVTQTPSHQVTQMGQEVILRCVPISNHLYFYWYRQILGQKVEFLVSFYNNEISEKSEIFDDQFSVERPDGSNFTLKIRSTKLEDSAMYFCASSAKLSGYTFGSGTRLTVV.

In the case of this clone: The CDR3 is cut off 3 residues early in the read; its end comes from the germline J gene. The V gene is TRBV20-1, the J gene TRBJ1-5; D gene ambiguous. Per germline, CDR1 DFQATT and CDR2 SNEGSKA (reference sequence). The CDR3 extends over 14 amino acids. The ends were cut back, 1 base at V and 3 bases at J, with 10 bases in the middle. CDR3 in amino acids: CSARVERFNQPQHF. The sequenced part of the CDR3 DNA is TGCAGTGCTAGAGTGGAGCGATTCAATCAGCCC.

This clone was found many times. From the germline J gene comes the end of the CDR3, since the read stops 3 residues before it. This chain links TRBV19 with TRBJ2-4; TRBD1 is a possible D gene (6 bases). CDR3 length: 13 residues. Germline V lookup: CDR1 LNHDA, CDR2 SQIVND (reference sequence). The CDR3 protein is CASRALGQTFQYF. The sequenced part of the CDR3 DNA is TGTGCCAGTAGAGCCTTAGGACAGACCTTT.

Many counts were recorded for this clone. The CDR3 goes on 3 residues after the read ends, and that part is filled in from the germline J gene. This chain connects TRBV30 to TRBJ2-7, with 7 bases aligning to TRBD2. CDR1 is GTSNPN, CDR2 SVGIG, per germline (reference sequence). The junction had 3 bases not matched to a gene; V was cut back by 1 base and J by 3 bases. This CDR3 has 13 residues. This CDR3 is CAWSEGLRYEQYF. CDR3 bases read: TGTGCCTGGAGTGAGGGACTACGCTACGAG.

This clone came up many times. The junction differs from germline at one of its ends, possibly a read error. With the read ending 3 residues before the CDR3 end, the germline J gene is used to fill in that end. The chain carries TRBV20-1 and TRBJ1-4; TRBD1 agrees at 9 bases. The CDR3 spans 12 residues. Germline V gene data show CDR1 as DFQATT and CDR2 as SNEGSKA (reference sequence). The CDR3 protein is CSARDRDERLFF. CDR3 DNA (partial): TGCAGTGCGCGGGACAGGGATGAAAGA.

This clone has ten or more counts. The CDR3 loop reads CASSETPGDPDTQYF. The CDR3 bases that were read are TGTGCCAGCAGCGAGACCCCAGGGGACCCAGATACG. The chain joins TRBV9 to TRBJ2-3; TRBD1 might be the D (6 bases). With the read ending 3 residues before the CDR3 end, the germline J gene is used to fill in that end. Trimming removed 3 bases at V and 4 bases at J, with 15 bases between. The CDR3 spans 15 residues. CDR1 is SGDLS, CDR2 YYNGEE, per germline.

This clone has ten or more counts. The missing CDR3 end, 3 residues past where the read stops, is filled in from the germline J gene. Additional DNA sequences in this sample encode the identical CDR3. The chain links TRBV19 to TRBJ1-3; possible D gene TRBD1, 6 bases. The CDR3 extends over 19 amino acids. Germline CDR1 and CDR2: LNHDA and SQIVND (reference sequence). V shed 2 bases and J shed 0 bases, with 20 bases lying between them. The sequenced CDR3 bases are TGTGCCAGTAGTATATTCTCCGACAGGTCCCTATACTCTGGAAACACC. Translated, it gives CASSIFSDRSLYSGNT. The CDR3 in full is CASSIFSDRSLYSGNTIYF.

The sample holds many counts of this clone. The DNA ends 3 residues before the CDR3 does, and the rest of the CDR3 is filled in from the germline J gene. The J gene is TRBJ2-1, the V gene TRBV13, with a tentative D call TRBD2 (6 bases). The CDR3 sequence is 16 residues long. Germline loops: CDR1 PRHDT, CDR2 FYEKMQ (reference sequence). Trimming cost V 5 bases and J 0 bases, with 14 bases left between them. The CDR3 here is CASSPVGGASYNEQFF. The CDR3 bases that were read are TGTGCCAGCAGCCCCGTTGGCGGGGCCTCCTACAATGAG.

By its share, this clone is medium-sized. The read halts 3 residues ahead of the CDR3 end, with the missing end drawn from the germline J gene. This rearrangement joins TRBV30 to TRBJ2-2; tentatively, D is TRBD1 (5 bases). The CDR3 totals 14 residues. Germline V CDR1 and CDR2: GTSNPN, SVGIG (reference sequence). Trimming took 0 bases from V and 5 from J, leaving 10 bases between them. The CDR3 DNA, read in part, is TGTGCCTGGAGTGTAAATAGGGGTACCGGGGAG. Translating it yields CAWSVNRGTGE. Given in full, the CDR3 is CAWSVNRGTGELFF.

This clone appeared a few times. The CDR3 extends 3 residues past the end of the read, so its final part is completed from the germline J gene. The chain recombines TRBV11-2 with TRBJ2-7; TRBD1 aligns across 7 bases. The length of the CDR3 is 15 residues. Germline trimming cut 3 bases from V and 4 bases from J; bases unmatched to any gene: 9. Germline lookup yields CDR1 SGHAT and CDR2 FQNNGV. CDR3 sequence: CASSFTGQPIYEQYF. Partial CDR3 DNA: TGTGCCAGCAGCTTCACGGGACAGCCAATATACGAG.

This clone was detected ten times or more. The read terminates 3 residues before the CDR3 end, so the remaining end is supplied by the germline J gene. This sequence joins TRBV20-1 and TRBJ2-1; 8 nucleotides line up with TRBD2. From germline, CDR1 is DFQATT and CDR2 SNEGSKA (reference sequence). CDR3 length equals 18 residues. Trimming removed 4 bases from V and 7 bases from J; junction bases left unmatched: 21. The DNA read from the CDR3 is TGCAGTGCTACCGTAAGTGGAGGCGGGAGGCCCTTGAGTAATGAG. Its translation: CSATVSGGGRPLSNE. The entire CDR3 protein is CSATVSGGGRPLSNEQFF.

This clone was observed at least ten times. The CDR3 loop reads CASSTLIRDRTRYSNQPQHF. The DNA read from the CDR3 is TGTGCCAGCAGCACCTTAATAAGGGACAGGACGCGATATAGCAATCAGCCC. This chain connects TRBV13 to TRBJ1-5, with TRBD1 matching over 8 bases. Read coverage stops 3 residues before the CDR3 terminus; the germline J gene supplies the remainder. The CDR3 extends over 20 amino acids. The V and J ends lost 5 bases and 0 bases, in that order; junction bases with no gene match: 18. CDR1 and CDR2 from the germline V gene are PRHDT and FYEKMQ (reference sequence).

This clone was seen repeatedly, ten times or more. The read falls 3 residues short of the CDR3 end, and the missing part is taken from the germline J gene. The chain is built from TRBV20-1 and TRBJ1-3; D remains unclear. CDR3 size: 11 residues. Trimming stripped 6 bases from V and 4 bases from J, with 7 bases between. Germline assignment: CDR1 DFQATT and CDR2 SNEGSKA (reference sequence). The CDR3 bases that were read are TGCAGTGCCCTGAGGGGAAACACC. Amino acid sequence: CSALRGNT. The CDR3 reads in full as CSALRGNTIYF.